The 20 T cell receptor beta chains below were found in one sample sequenced in a study of blood T cell repertoires in COVID-19. Clones were sequenced by immunoSEQ multiplex PCR, and TCRdb holds only the in-frame ones, with some missing. The sample shows tens of thousands of clones, 70% to 80% of them seen only once. What was sequenced was peripheral blood. These receptors all come from a human donor in a cohort sampled during active COVID-19.

This chain connects TRBV2 to TRBJ2-7; perhaps TRBD2 as D (6 bases). The CDR3 runs 12 residues. From germline, CDR1 is SNHLY and CDR2 FYNNEI. Between the trimmed V and J ends, which lost 7 bases and 7 bases, there was a span of 14 bases. The CDR3 DNA reads as TGTGCCAGCACCAAACGGGGAGGTGAGCAGTACTTC. Its protein is CASTKRGGEQYF.

The rearrangement uses TRBV10-3 and TRBJ1-2; tentatively, D is TRBD1 (6 bases). The CDR3 is 13 amino acids. V was cut by 5 bases and J by 7 bases, with 14 bases left in between. CDR1 is ENHRY, CDR2 SYGVKD, per germline. CDR3 sequence: CAISSRTDSGYTF. The CDR3 bases are TGTGCCATCAGTAGCCGGACAGATAGTGGCTACACCTTC.

The chain employs TRBV23-1 and TRBJ2-6; 8 bases are a match to TRBD1. Being an ORF, TRBV23-1 has a function that is uncertain. V lost 3 bases to trimming and J lost 4 bases; unmatched junction nucleotides: 20. The CDR3 covers 21 residues. CDR3 in DNA: TGCGCCAGCAGTCACCCCTCGATAAGCACAGCCCACAGGGGGGGGGCCAACGTCCTGACTTTC. Residues: CASSHPSISTAHRGGANVLTF.

There are many counts of this clone. The chain recombines TRBV7-3 with TRBJ2-3, with D uncertain. Trimming pared 2 bases from V and 2 bases from J, leaving 5 bases between. The CDR3 runs to 13 residues. Germline loops: CDR1 SGHTA, CDR2 FQGTGA. DNA of the CDR3: TGTGCCAGCAGCTTAGCGTACACAGATACGCAGTATTTT. Translating gives CASSLAYTDTQYF.

The V call is TRBV19, the J call TRBJ2-1; TRBD1 aligns across 8 bases. CDR3 size: 15 residues. Per germline, CDR1 LNHDA and CDR2 SQIVND (reference sequence). J lost 6 bases, V lost 7 bases, and 11 bases had no gene match. The CDR3 region is CASTQGRGQGNEQFF. For the CDR3, the DNA is TGTGCCAGTACCCAGGGCAGGGGGCAAGGCAATGAGCAGTTCTTC.

In this sample, this clone turned up once. The V gene is TRBV6-2 or TRBV6-3, the J gene TRBJ2-1; no firm D call. V was shortened by 4 bases and J by 9 bases, with 10 bases between the two germline ends. This CDR3 has 12 amino acids. CDR1 and CDR2 (germline): MNHEY, SVGEGT. CDR3: CASSFTTSEQFF. The CDR3 DNA reads as TGTGCCAGCAGTTTTACCACGAGTGAGCAGTTCTTC.

The count of this clone is one. Other DNA sequences in the sample encode the same CDR3. The chain combines TRBV27 with TRBJ1-2; D might be TRBD1 (5 bases). Per germline, CDR1 MNHEY and CDR2 SMNVEV (reference sequence). The CDR3 length is 14 residues. The V end lost 5 bases, the J end lost 3 bases, and 13 bases lay between the germline ends. CDR3 sequence reads: CASSPRTGHYGYTF. DNA of the CDR3: TGTGCCAGCAGTCCGAGAACAGGCCACTATGGCTACACCTTC.

This clone was observed a few times. The CDR3 region is CASSEREGPLETQYF. The CDR3 DNA is TGTGCCAGCTCGGAGCGGGAGGGCCCTCTGGAGACCCAGTACTTC. The chain has TRBV11-1 and TRBJ2-5; 10 bases are shared with TRBD2. Germline lookup yields CDR1 SGHAT and CDR2 FQDESV (reference sequence). This CDR3 region has 15 residues. J lost 5 bases, V lost 8 bases, and 11 bases had no gene match.

The table lists this clone with a count of one. V gene TRBV9 combines with J gene TRBJ2-1, with TRBD1 identical over 10 bases. The CDR3 spans 15 residues. The J segment lost 1 base and the V segment lost 4 bases, leaving 2 bases of the junction unmatched. Germline CDR1 reads SGDLS; CDR2 reads YYNGEE. The chain's CDR3 is CASSRTGGSYNEQFF. CDR3 coding DNA: TGTGCCAGCAGCAGGACAGGGGGGTCCTACAATGAGCAGTTCTTC.

The CDR3 DNA reads as TGTGCCAGCAGTTTAAGCGGACAGGGGGCTATTCAGCCCCAGCATTTT. Translation gives CASSLSGQGAIQPQHF. The chain joins TRBV28 to TRBJ1-5; 11 bases line up with TRBD1. The CDR3 is 16 amino acids. Germline V gene data show CDR1 as MDHEN and CDR2 as SYDVKM. V lost 2 bases to trimming and J lost 6 bases; unmatched junction nucleotides: 6.

The chain couples TRBV9 to TRBJ2-5, with D perhaps TRBD1 (6 bases). There are 15 residues in the CDR3. The V gene lost 4 bases and the J gene lost 4 bases, with 17 bases spanning the gap. Germline V gene sequence: CDR1 SGDLS, CDR2 YYNGEE. This CDR3 reads CASSLTGYLRETQYF. The CDR3 coding sequence is TGTGCCAGCAGCCTTACAGGGTACTTACGAGAGACCCAGTACTTC. Full variable domain (rest looked up from reference TRBV9 and TRBJ2-5): DSGVTQTPKHLITATGQRVTLRCSPRSGDLSVYWYQQSLDQGLQFLIQYYNGEERAKGNILERFSAQQFPDLHSELNLSSLELGDSALYFCASSLTGYLRETQYFGPGTRLLVL.

The J gene is TRBJ1-2, the V gene TRBV7-9; no firm D call. Germline values: CDR1 SEHNR, CDR2 FQNEAQ (reference sequence). This CDR3 is built from 14 residues. V was cut by 5 bases and J by 0 bases, with 10 bases left in between. CDR3 coding DNA: TGTGCCAGCAGCGCCTATGAGCCTAACTATGGCTACACCTTC. Translation gives CASSAYEPNYGYTF.

The V call is TRBV30, the J call TRBJ2-2, with TRBD1 as a possible D gene (5 bases). V lost 2 bases and J 2 bases, leaving 9 bases between the germline ends. The CDR3 covers 14 residues. From germline, CDR1 is GTSNPN and CDR2 SVGIG (reference sequence). This chain's CDR3 is CAWSSRVNTGELFF. The CDR3 DNA is TGTGCCTGGAGTAGCAGGGTCAACACCGGGGAGCTGTTTTTT.

V usage is TRBV5-1 and J usage is TRBJ2-2, with TRBD1 matching over 8 bases. The CDR3 sequence is 15 residues long. The J segment lost 0 bases and the V segment lost 4 bases, leaving 2 bases of the junction unmatched. Germline lookup yields CDR1 SGHRS and CDR2 YFSETQ. The CDR3 region has the DNA TGCGCCAGCAGCGTGGACAGGGCGAACACCGGGGAGCTGTTTTTT. Encoded protein: CASSVDRANTGELFF.

CDR3 amino acids: CASSLASEETQYF. CDR3 bases: TGTGCCAGCAGCTTAGCTAGCGAGGAGACCCAGTACTTC. V and J are TRBV7-8 and TRBJ2-5; D may be TRBD2 (5 bases). V was clipped by 0 bases and J by 5 bases, with 7 bases between them. Germline values: CDR1 SGHVS, CDR2 FQNEAQ. The CDR3 has 13 residues.

The J gene is TRBJ2-1, the V gene TRBV7-3; perhaps TRBD2 as D (5 bases). There are 12 residues in the CDR3. Germline V gene sequence: CDR1 SGHTA, CDR2 FQGTGA. Trimming stripped 5 bases from V and 6 bases from J, with 8 bases between. The CDR3 DNA is TGTGCCAGCAGCCTGGGAGTCAATGAGCAGTTCTTC. Encoded protein: CASSLGVNEQFF. Full variable domain (missing parts from reference TRBV7-3 and TRBJ2-1): GAGVSQTPSNKVTEKGKYVELRCDPISGHTALYWYRQSLGQGPEFLIYFQGTGAADDSGLPNDRFFAVRPEGSVSTLKIQRTERGDSAVYLCASSLGVNEQFFGPGTRLTVL.

The rearrangement joins TRBV19 to TRBJ1-3; 9 bases align to TRBD1. The CDR3 has 14 amino acids. The germline gives CDR1 LNHDA, CDR2 SQIVND (reference sequence). Trimming at V came to 7 bases and at J to 3 bases, leaving 4 bases not matched to a gene. The CDR3 DNA reads TGTGCCAGTACTACAGGGGGCTTTGGAAACACCATATATTTT. Amino acids: CASTTGGFGNTIYF.

The CDR3 protein is CAISRLADEQFF. The CDR3 nucleotides read TGTGCCATCAGTCGACTAGCCGATGAGCAGTTCTTC. The chain links TRBV10-3 to TRBJ2-1; 7 positions agree with TRBD2. Trimming at V came to 5 bases and at J to 8 bases, leaving 3 bases not matched to a gene. CDR1 ENHRY and CDR2 SYGVKD come from the germline V gene. The CDR3 extends over 12 amino acids.

This rearrangement joins TRBV24-1 to TRBJ1-5; a possible D gene is TRBD1 (6 bases). The CDR3 consists of 18 residues. Germline V gene sequence: CDR1 KGHDR, CDR2 SFDVKD. V lost 4 bases to trimming and J lost 3 bases, with 21 bases between them. The CDR3 loop is CATSEAAPGGGNNQPQHF. The DNA for the CDR3 is TGTGCCACCAGTGAAGCCGCCCCGGGAGGGGGTAACAATCAGCCCCAGCATTTT.

CDR3 bases: TGTGCCAGCAGTGTGGGACAGGGGCGAGACTATGGCTACACCTTC. Amino acids: CASSVGQGRDYGYTF. The chain combines TRBV2 with TRBJ1-2; 10 bases agree with TRBD1. J gave up 3 bases and V 4 bases, and 5 bases lay outside the gene matches. Germline V gene sequence: CDR1 SNHLY, CDR2 FYNNEI. CDR3 length: 15 amino acids.